This TCR beta chain stems from a study of cytomegalovirus exposure and HLA in healthy donors. Germline CDR1 SNHLY, CDR2 FYNNEI. The CDR3 has 16 residues. V lost 4 bases to trimming and J lost 6 bases; unmatched junction nucleotides: 14. The PCR used 60 Vbeta and 13 Jbeta primers. Assay: immunoSEQ multiplex PCR; the TCRdb copy retains only in-frame clones and omits some. This listing includes approximately 110,000 clones. The sequencing input was PBMCs. This TCR was sampled from a man aged 18 to 29 in good health and CMV-seronegative. The rearrangement links TRBV2 to TRBJ1-2, with 7 bases aligning to TRBD1. CDR3 loop: CASSGGVGGAFDGYTF. The CDR3 bases are TGTGCCAGCAGTGGGGGAGTAGGGGGCGCCTTTGATGGCTACACCTTC.